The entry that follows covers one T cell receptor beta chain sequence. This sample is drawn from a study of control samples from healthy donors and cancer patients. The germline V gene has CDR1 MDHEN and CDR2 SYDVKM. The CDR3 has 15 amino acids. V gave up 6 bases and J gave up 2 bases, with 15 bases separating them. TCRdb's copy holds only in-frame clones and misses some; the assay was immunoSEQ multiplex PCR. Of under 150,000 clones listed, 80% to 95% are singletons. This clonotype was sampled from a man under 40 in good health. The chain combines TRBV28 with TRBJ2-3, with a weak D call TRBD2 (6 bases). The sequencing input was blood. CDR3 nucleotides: TGTGCCAGCAGGCAGAAACCGGGAGCCACAGATACGCAGTATTTT. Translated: CASRQKPGATDTQYF.